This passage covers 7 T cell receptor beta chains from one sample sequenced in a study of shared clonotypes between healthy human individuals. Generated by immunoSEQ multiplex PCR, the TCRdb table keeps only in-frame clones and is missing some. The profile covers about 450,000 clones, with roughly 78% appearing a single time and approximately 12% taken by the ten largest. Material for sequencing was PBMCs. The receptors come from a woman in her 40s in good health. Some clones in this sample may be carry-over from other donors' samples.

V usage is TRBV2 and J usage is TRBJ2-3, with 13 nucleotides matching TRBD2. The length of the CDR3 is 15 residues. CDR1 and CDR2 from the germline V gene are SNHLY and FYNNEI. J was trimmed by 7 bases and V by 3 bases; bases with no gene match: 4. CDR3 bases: TGTGCCAGCAGTGAGACTAGCGGGAGGTCAAATACGCAGTATTTT. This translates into CASSETSGRSNTQYF.

The CDR3 DNA is TGTGCCAGCAGCAACTGGGGGTTAAGCAATCAGCCCCAGCATTTT. Protein sequence: CASSNWGLSNQPQHF. The gene calls are TRBV5-6 and TRBJ1-5; tentatively, D is TRBD1 (5 bases). There are 15 residues in the CDR3. Trimming took off 4 bases at V and 1 base at J, with 12 bases between the two ends. In germline, CDR1 is SGHDT, CDR2 YYEEEE.

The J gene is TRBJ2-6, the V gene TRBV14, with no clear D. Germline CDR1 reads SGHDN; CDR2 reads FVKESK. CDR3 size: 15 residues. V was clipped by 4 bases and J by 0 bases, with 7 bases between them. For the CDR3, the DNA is TGTGCCAGCAGCCCCTACCTCTCTGGGGCCAACGTCCTGACTTTC. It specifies CASSPYLSGANVLTF.

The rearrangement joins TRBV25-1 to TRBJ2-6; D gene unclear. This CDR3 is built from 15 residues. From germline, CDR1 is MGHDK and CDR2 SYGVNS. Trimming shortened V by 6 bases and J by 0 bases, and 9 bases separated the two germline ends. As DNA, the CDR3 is TGTGCCAGCAGGAAGACCACCTCTGGGGCCAACGTCCTGACTTTC. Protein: CASRKTTSGANVLTF.

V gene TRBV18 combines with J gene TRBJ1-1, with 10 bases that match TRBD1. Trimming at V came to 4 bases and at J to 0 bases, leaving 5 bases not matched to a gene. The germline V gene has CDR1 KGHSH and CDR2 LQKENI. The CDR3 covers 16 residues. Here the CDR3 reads CASSLDRGRVNTEAFF. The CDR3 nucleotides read TGTGCCAGCTCACTCGACAGGGGGCGGGTGAACACTGAAGCTTTCTTT.

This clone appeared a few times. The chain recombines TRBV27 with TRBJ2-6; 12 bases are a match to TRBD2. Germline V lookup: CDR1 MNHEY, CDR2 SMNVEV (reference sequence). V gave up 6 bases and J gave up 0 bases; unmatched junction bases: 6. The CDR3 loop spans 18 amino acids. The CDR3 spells CASSDTSGRISGANVLTF. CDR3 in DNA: TGTGCCAGCAGCGATACTAGCGGGAGGATCTCTGGGGCCAACGTCCTGACTTTC.

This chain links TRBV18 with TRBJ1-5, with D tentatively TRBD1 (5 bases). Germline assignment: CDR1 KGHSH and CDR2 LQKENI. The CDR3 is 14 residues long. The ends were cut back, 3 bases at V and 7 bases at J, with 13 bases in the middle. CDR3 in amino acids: CASSPLGEGQPQHF. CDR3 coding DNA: TGTGCCAGCTCACCTCTGGGGGAAGGGCAGCCCCAGCATTTT.